The 2 T cell receptor beta chains presented below share a single source sample, sequenced in a study of human T cells and chemical hapten exposure. Time point meaning: patch test 2, 6 weeks after DPC sensitization. The treatment is: therapeutic diphenylcyclopropenone sensitization with weekly scalp DPC. TCRdb called the RACE reads again in MiXCR, with one record for every CDR3 protein. The data contain over 100,000 distinct CDR3 sequences, about a tenth of them seen just once; the ten biggest clones take up about 3.4%. The material sequenced was whole blood, taken in connection with sensitization to the hapten diphenylcyclopropenone (DPC). The receptor set was obtained from a woman aged 40 to 49 with alopecia areata. Some clones in this sample may be carry-over from other donors' samples.

The gene calls are TRBV3-1 and TRBJ2-2; weak D call: TRBD2 (5 bases). CDR1 LGHDT and CDR2 YNNKEL come from the germline V gene (reference sequence). CDR3 length: 15 amino acids. Trimming left V 1 base short and J 4 bases short, with 10 bases between. CDR3: CASSQVVGVTGELFF. CDR3 nucleotides: TGTGCCAGCAGCCAAGTAGTGGGAGTCACCGGGGAGCTGTTTTTT.

This clonotype was found many times. The CDR3 is CASSSGRKGRGVNYGYTF. CDR3 sequence (DNA): TGTGCCAGCAGCTCCGGAAGGAAGGGTAGAGGGGTTAACTATGGCTACACCTTC. V is TRBV21-1 and J is TRBJ1-2; whether TRBD1, the table's D call, matches the DNA was not checked. TRBV21-1 is a listed pseudogene. CDR3 length: 18 amino acids.